This is a list of T cell receptor beta chains from one sample in a study of blood T cell repertoires in COVID-19. Some clones are missing from TCRdb's copy, which holds only in-frame ones; the method was immunoSEQ multiplex PCR. The table lists roughly 320,000 clones, 85% of them singletons. The sequencing input was peripheral blood. The source is a human donor in a cohort sampled during active COVID-19. CDR3s include the opening cysteine and the closing phenylalanine or tryptophan. The order of the fields is J gene, clone size, V gene, D gene, CDR3 DNA, CDR3 protein. D genes are given only for firm matches. Where a row states a size, it is once, few, many or the class of an expanded clone; other rows omit it.

>TRBJ1-5|NA|TRBV30|NA
TGTGCCTGGAGTCAGGTATCTAGCAATCAGCCCCAGCATTTT
CAWSQVSSNQPQHF
>TRBJ1-4|NA|TRBV2|NA
TGTGCCAGCAGTATAAACAGGCCGCCTAATGAAAAACTGTTTTTT
CASSINRPPNEKLFF
>TRBJ1-1|NA|TRBV6-1|NA
TGTGCCAGCAGTGAACCGGGGGTCACTGAAGCTTTCTTT
CASSEPGVTEAFF
>TRBJ1-1|NA|TRBV6-2/TRBV6-3|TRBD1
TGTGCCAGCAGTTACCCACCTGGGACAGGGATTTGGACTGAAGCTTTCTTT
CASSYPPGTGIWTEAFF
>TRBJ1-3|NA|TRBV30|NA
TGTGCCTGGAGCCGAACAGCATCTGGAAACACCATATATTTT
CAWSRTASGNTIYF
>TRBJ1-1|NA|TRBV12-3/TRBV12-4|TRBD1
TGTGCCAGCAGTCTTAGACAGGGAGGTGGAGCTTTCTTT
CASSLRQGGGAFF
>TRBJ2-1|NA|TRBV30|TRBD2
TGTGCCTGGACACGGACTAGCGGGGTTCCATCCTACAATGAGCAGTTCTTC
CAWTRTSGVPSYNEQFF
>TRBJ1-1|NA|TRBV5-1|TRBD1
TGCGCCAGCAGCGAACAGGGGGCGCGCACTGAAGCTTTCTTT
CASSEQGARTEAFF
>TRBJ2-1|few|TRBV14|TRBD2
TGTGCCAGCACGCCAGGGGCGGGGGGGCCCACCTACAATGAGCAGTTCTTC
CASTPGAGGPTYNEQFF
>TRBJ2-1|NA|TRBV12-5|NA
TGTGCTAGTGGACCAGACAGGAGCTCCTACAATGAGCAGTTCTTC
CASGPDRSSYNEQFF
>TRBJ2-7|NA|TRBV6-5|NA
TGTGCCAGCAGTTACCAGGGGGGCCCCTACGAGCAGTACTTC
CASSYQGGPYEQYF
>TRBJ2-7|NA|TRBV11-1|NA
TGTGCCAGCAGCTTAAATGCTTTACTTGGCTACGAGCAGTACTTC
CASSLNALLGYEQYF
>TRBJ1-4|NA|TRBV10-3|NA
TGTGCCATCAGTGAGAGGAAAGGGGACACAAGAGAAAAACTGTTTTTT
CAISERKGDTREKLFF
>TRBJ1-1|NA|TRBV18|NA
TGTGCCAGCTCACGATTGGGCAACACTGAAGCTTTCTTT
CASSRLGNTEAFF
>TRBJ2-7|NA|TRBV4-2|TRBD2
TGTGCCAGCAGCCGCACCGGGACTAGCGGGGGCGCCCGCTCCTACGAGCAGTACTTC
CASSRTGTSGGARSYEQYF
>TRBJ2-7|few|TRBV5-1|NA
TGCGCCAGCAGAGAACAGAGCTTAACCTACGAGCAGTACTTC
CASREQSLTYEQYF